What follows is one T cell receptor beta chain and its context. As yet, its antigen is unknown. This was a deep-level run. Original methodology: Filtering differed since immunoSEQ provided only junctions, with no quality scores. Produced via immunoSEQ multiplex PCR; TCRdb's table is partial and in-frame only. V and J calls and clone size are as listed in that table; D and trimming were resolved from the DNA. The data contain about 480,000 clones, over 60% of them seen just once; the ten biggest clones take up approximately 13%. This sample is drawn from a study of shared clonotypes between healthy human individuals. General observations from the study: Sample collection involved blood only; tissue repertoires are likely different.

Germline lookup yields CDR1 WSHSY and CDR2 SAAADI. Trimming took 10 bases from V and 9 from J, leaving 21 bases between them. The CDR3 has 13 amino acids. For unsorted samples, genomic DNA was extracted from about 95 million PBMCs. Sequences were obtained from PBMCs. This chain links TRBV10-2 with TRBJ1-2; no definite D call. This clonotype originated in a woman between 40 and 55 years old in good health. Some clones in this sample may be carry-over from other donors' samples. The CDR3 DNA follows: TGCGCCAACCCCTTTCGGCATCCCCGGAGCTACACCTTC. Amino acid sequence: CANPFRHPRSYTF.